A single sample is the source of the 13 T cell receptor beta chains below, sequenced in a study of T-cell memory formation after mild COVID-19. Each CDR3 protein gets one entry after TCRdb re-called the 5' RACE reads with MiXCR. The sample lists roughly 500,000 distinct CDR3 sequences, around 21% occurring once. Sequencing used PBMCs or a T cell subset sorted from them (not recorded which). All receptors come from an adult woman who had mild COVID-19 (a few samples of this study predate the infection). Cell type and time point are not known.

This clonotype turned up a few times. This chain uses TRBV5-1 with TRBJ2-5, with TRBD2 matching 7 bases. Germline CDR1 and CDR2: SGHRS and YFSETQ. The J segment lost 1 base and the V segment lost 6 bases, leaving 6 bases of the junction unmatched. The CDR3 spans 14 residues. CDR3 DNA sequence: TGCGCCAGCAATGCGGGAGAGGGCCAAGAGACCCAGTACTTC. Translating it yields CASNAGEGQETQYF.

This clonotype was observed a handful of times. This chain joins TRBV28 and TRBJ2-7; no firm D call. The V gene's germline CDR1 is MDHEN and CDR2 SYDVKM. The germline V and J ends were trimmed by 5 bases and 3 bases, with 14 bases remaining between them. This CDR3 comprises 14 residues. CDR3 sequence: CASSPPGRIYEQYF. The CDR3 nucleotides read TGTGCCAGCAGTCCCCCAGGCCGGATCTACGAGCAGTACTTC. The variable domain in full, completed from reference TRBV28 and TRBJ2-7, reads DVKVTQSSRYLVKRTGEKVFLECVQDMDHENMFWYRQDPGLGLRLIYFSYDVKMKEKGDIPEGYSVSREKKERFSLILESASTNQTSMYLCASSPPGRIYEQYFGPGTRLTVT.

This clonotype showed up just once. This chain joins TRBV6-6 and TRBJ1-1, with D uncertain. Germline V gene lookup returns CDR1 MNHNY and CDR2 SVGAGI (reference sequence). CDR3 length equals 13 residues. The V end was cut by 5 bases, the J end by 2 bases, with 9 bases between. The CDR3 coding sequence is TGTGCCAGCAGTCATGTCATAAACACTGAAGCTTTCTTT. Amino acids: CASSHVINTEAFF.

There are a few counts of this clonotype. The chain couples TRBV20-1 to TRBJ2-7; 12 bases agree with TRBD2. CDR3 length: 15 amino acids. The V gene end was trimmed by 6 bases and the J gene end by 4 bases; junction bases not matched to a gene: 10. Per germline, CDR1 DFQATT and CDR2 SNEGSKA (reference sequence). In nucleotides, the CDR3 is TGCAGTGCCCCCCGACTAGCGGGAGTAGGTTACGAGCAGTACTTC. It specifies CSAPRLAGVGYEQYF.

This clonotype was seen many times. The V call is TRBV5-6, the J call TRBJ2-2, with D perhaps TRBD1 (5 bases). V lost 3 bases and J lost 5, with 14 bases in between. The germline V gene has CDR1 SGHDT and CDR2 YYEEEE. The length of the CDR3 is 15 residues. The CDR3 bases are TGTGCCAGCAGCTCCGAGGCAGGGCGGACCGGGGAGCTGTTTTTT. This encodes CASSSEAGRTGELFF.

The V and J genes are TRBV3-1 and TRBJ1-2, with D unresolved. This CDR3 region has 14 residues. V lost 0 bases and J lost 6, with 11 bases in between. Germline loops: CDR1 LGHDT, CDR2 YNNKEL (reference sequence). The CDR3 DNA sequence: TGTGCCAGCAGCCAAGACGCGGGGATGCATGGCTACACCTTC. Encoded protein: CASSQDAGMHGYTF.

In this sample, this clonotype turned up a few times. The rearrangement uses TRBV15 and TRBJ2-7; D perhaps matches TRBD2 (5 bases). This CDR3 has 16 amino acids. Germline CDR1 LNHNV, CDR2 YYDKDF (reference sequence). Trimming removed 0 bases at V and 7 bases at J, with 19 bases between. CDR3 DNA sequence: TGTGCCACCAGCAGAGATCTCAGCGGCCCTCCTGGTGAGCAGTACTTC. Residues: CATSRDLSGPPGEQYF.

This chain uses TRBV5-1 with TRBJ2-1; D is ambiguous. CDR1 is SGHRS and CDR2 is YFSETQ in the germline V gene. The CDR3 has 15 amino acids. V lost 4 bases and J lost 7, with 18 bases in between. The CDR3 DNA sequence: TGCGCCAGCAGCAGGATTCAGGACCACAATAATGAGCAGTTCTTC. Translating it yields CASSRIQDHNNEQFF.

V usage is TRBV6-5 and J usage is TRBJ1-3; D not resolved. Trimming cost V 10 bases and J 2 bases, with 18 bases left between them. The germline V gene encodes CDR1 MNHEY and CDR2 SVGAGI. This CDR3 is built from 15 residues. The CDR3 here is CATSLYSHPGNTIYF. The CDR3 region has the DNA TGTGCCACATCCCTCTACAGTCACCCTGGAAACACCATATATTTT.

There are a few counts of this clonotype. The chain joins TRBV4-2 to TRBJ2-5; no clear D. The CDR3 contains 13 residues. The germline V gene encodes CDR1 LGHNA and CDR2 YNFKEQ. V dropped 0 bases and J dropped 4 bases, with 6 bases sitting between them. CDR3 residues: CASSQDIRETQYF. The CDR3 nucleotides are TGTGCCAGCAGCCAAGATATCCGAGAGACCCAGTACTTC.

This chain joins TRBV7-9 and TRBJ1-4; 10 nucleotides agree with TRBD1. CDR1 and CDR2 from the germline V gene are SEHNR and FQNEAQ (reference sequence). The CDR3 has 16 amino acids. The junction had 12 bases not matched to a gene; V was cut back by 7 bases and J by 7 bases. The CDR3 nucleotides read TGTGCCAGCACCCTCGAGGGGGGACAGGGGACTGAAAAACTGTTTTTT. Its protein is CASTLEGGQGTEKLFF.

The V call is TRBV7-9, the J call TRBJ2-7; D remains unclear. V lost 2 bases and J lost 1, with 6 bases in between. Per the germline V gene, CDR1 is SEHNR and CDR2 is FQNEAQ (reference sequence). The CDR3 length is 13 residues. For the CDR3, the DNA is TGTGCCAGCAGCTTATGGGTTTCCTACGAGCAGTACTTC. This codes for CASSLWVSYEQYF.

There are many counts of this clonotype. This CDR3 reads CASSQETGGFRQYF. CDR3 nucleotides: TGCGCCAGCAGCCAAGAGACGGGAGGGTTTAGGCAGTACTTC. The rearrangement joins TRBV4-3 to TRBJ2-7, with 8 positions matching TRBD2. CDR3 size: 14 residues. Germline lookup yields CDR1 LGHNA and CDR2 YSLEER. Trimming at V came to 0 bases and at J to 9 bases, leaving 7 bases not matched to a gene.